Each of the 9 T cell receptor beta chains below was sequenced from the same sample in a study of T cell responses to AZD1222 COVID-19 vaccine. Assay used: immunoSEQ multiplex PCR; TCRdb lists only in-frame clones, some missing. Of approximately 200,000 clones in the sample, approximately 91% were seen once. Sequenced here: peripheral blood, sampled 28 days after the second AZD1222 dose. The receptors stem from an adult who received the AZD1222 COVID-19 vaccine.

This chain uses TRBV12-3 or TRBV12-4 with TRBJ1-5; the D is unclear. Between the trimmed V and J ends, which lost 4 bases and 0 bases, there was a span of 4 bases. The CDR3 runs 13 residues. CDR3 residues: CASSSISNQPQHF. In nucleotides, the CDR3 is TGTGCCAGCAGTTCGATTAGCAATCAGCCCCAGCATTTT.

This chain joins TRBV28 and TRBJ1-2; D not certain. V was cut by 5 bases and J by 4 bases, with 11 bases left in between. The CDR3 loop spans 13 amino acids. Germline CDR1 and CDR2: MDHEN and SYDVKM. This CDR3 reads CASSQVRSYGYTF. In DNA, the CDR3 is TGTGCCAGCAGTCAAGTTAGGAGCTATGGCTACACCTTC.

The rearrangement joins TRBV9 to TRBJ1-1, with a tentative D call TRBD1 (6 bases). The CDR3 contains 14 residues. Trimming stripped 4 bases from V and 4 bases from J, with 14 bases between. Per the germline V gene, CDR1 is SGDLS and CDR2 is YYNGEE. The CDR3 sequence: CASSLGGGATEAFF. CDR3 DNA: TGTGCCAGCAGCTTGGGGGGCGGTGCCACTGAAGCTTTCTTT.

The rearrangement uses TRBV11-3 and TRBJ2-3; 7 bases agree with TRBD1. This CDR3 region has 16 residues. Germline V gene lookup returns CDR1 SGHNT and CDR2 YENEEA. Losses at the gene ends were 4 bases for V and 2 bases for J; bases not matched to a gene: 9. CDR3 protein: CASSSHGQAVTDTQYF. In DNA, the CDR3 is TGTGCCAGCAGCTCTCATGGACAGGCCGTCACAGATACGCAGTATTTT.

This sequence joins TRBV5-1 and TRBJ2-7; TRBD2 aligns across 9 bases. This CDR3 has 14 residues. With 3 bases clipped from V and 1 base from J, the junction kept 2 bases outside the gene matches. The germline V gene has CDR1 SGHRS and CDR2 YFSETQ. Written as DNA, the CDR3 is TGCGCCAGCAGCTCTAGCGGGACGTCCTACGAGCAGTACTTC. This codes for CASSSSGTSYEQYF.

The CDR3 region has the DNA TGTGCCAGTGGCGGGGGGACCATTTACGAGCAGTACTTC. Its translation is CASGGGTIYEQYF. V is TRBV10-3 and J is TRBJ2-7; 8 bases are a match to TRBD2. Looked up from germline, CDR1 is ENHRY and CDR2 is SYGVKD. V lost 10 bases and J lost 4; bases outside the gene matches: 9. The CDR3 length is 13 residues.

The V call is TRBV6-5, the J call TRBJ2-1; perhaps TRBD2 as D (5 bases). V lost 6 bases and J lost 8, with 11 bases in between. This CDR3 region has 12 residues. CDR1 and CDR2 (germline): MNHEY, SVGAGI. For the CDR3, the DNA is TGTGCCAGCAGCCGGGGTTGGGATGAGCAGTTCTTC. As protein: CASSRGWDEQFF.

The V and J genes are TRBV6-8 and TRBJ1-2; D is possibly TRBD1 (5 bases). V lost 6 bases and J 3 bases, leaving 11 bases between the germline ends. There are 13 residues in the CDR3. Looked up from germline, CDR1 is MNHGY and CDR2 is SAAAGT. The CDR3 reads CASSVAGDYGYTF. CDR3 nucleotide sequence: TGTGCCAGCAGCGTCGCGGGGGACTATGGCTACACCTTC.

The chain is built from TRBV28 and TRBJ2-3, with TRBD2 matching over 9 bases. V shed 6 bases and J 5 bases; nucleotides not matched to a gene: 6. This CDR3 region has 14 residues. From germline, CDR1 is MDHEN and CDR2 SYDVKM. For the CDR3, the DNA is TGTGCCAGCAGCATAGCGGGAGTCGGAGATACGCAGTATTTT. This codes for CASSIAGVGDTQYF. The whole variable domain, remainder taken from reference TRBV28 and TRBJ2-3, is DVKVTQSSRYLVKRTGEKVFLECVQDMDHENMFWYRQDPGLGLRLIYFSYDVKMKEKGDIPEGYSVSREKKERFSLILESASTNQTSMYLCASSIAGVGDTQYFGPGTRLTVL.